This T cell receptor (beta chain) stems from a study of blood T cell repertoires in COVID-19. For the study at large: Sites in the United States, Italy and Spain provided acute and convalescent COVID-19 samples.

Only in-frame clones appear in the TCRdb table, and some are missing; sequencing was by immunoSEQ multiplex PCR. The sample consists of about 250,000 clones, around 89% of them appearing once. The germline V gene encodes CDR1 KGHSH and CDR2 LQKENI. This CDR3 region has 14 residues. V lost 4 bases and J lost 6, with 15 bases in between. The receptor's source is a man aged 30 to 45 with acute or convalescent COVID-19. The specimen was peripheral blood. The chain has TRBV18 and TRBJ1-2; D is ambiguous. CDR3 coding DNA: TGTGCCAGCTCACGACCGACTGAGGGAAATGGCTACACCTTC. Its protein product is CASSRPTEGNGYTF.